This passage covers 7 T cell receptor beta chains from one sample sequenced in a study of shared clonotypes between healthy human individuals. Some clones are missing from TCRdb's copy, which holds only in-frame ones; the method was immunoSEQ multiplex PCR. The top ten hold 1.2% of the sample, which has about 1,800,000 clones, about 95% seen once. Positively selected for CCR7, the CD45RO-negative cells used as naive CD8 cells excluded terminally differentiated effector memory CD45RA+ cells. Input material: naive CD8+ T cells sorted from blood. All receptors derive from a man aged 18 to 35 in good health.

The V and J genes are TRBV25-1 and TRBJ2-5; D is possibly TRBD1 (6 bases). V lost 4 bases to trimming and J lost 4 bases, with 16 bases between them. The CDR3 length is 15 residues. Germline lookup yields CDR1 MGHDK and CDR2 SYGVNS. The DNA for the CDR3 is TGTGCCAGCAGTGTTAGTCTGGGGGCCGGAGAGACCCAGTACTTC. Protein: CASSVSLGAGETQYF.

The chain combines TRBV28 with TRBJ2-7; 9 bases are shared with TRBD2. Germline trimming cut 10 bases from V and 6 bases from J; bases unmatched to any gene: 10. CDR1 and CDR2 (germline): MDHEN, SYDVKM. This CDR3 contains 13 residues. CDR3 in DNA: TGTGCCACCGCCCAGCGGGGGGCGCTCGAGCAGTACTTC. It codes for CATAQRGALEQYF.

The rearrangement uses TRBV2 and TRBJ2-7; D might be TRBD1 (6 bases). V dropped 6 bases and J dropped 2 bases, with 11 bases sitting between them. Germline V gene sequence: CDR1 SNHLY, CDR2 FYNNEI. This CDR3 has 13 amino acids. CDR3 sequence: CASSGQPAYEQYF. Written as DNA, the CDR3 is TGTGCCAGCAGCGGACAGCCTGCCTACGAGCAGTACTTC.

V gene TRBV7-8 combines with J gene TRBJ2-7; D is unresolved. This CDR3 region has 14 residues. Trimming removed 5 bases from V and 7 bases from J, with 18 bases in between. Germline V CDR1 and CDR2: SGHVS, FQNEAQ. Here the CDR3 reads CASSPENSAGEQYF. DNA of the CDR3: TGTGCCAGCAGCCCGGAAAATTCGGCTGGTGAGCAGTACTTC. Full variable domain (rest looked up from reference TRBV7-8 and TRBJ2-7): GAGVSQSPRYKVAKRGQDVALRCDPISGHVSLFWYQQALGQGPEFLTYFQNEAQLDKSGLPSDRFFAERPEGSVSTLKIQRTQQEDSAVYLCASSPENSAGEQYFGPGTRLTVT.

The gene calls are TRBV5-5 and TRBJ2-7; D is perhaps TRBD2 (6 bases). Trimming stripped 2 bases from V and 5 bases from J, with 14 bases between. The CDR3 loop spans 14 amino acids. Germline V gives CDR1 SGHKS, CDR2 YYEKEE (reference sequence). The CDR3 nucleotides read TGTGCCAGCAGCTTAAACGGGGGATTAAACGAGCAGTACTTC. As protein: CASSLNGGLNEQYF.

The chain joins TRBV11-2 to TRBJ2-1; 11 positions match TRBD2. The CDR3 loop spans 17 amino acids. Trimming cost V 4 bases and J 6 bases; bases outside gene matches: 11. Germline CDR1 SGHAT, CDR2 FQNNGV. The CDR3 is CASSSPLVAGGGNEQFF. The CDR3 DNA reads as TGTGCCAGCAGCTCCCCCCTGGTAGCGGGAGGGGGCAATGAGCAGTTCTTC. The full variable domain, completed using reference TRBV11-2 and TRBJ2-1, is EAGVAQSPRYKIIEKRQSVAFWCNPISGHATLYWYQQILGQGPKLLIQFQNNGVVDDSQLPKDRFSAERLKGVDSTLKIQPAKLEDSAVYLCASSSPLVAGGGNEQFFGPGTRLTVL.

The genes are TRBV27 and TRBJ2-2; no definite D call. This CDR3 has 13 residues. The ends were cut back, 4 bases at V and 4 bases at J, with 7 bases in the middle. Germline V lookup: CDR1 MNHEY, CDR2 SMNVEV (reference sequence). The DNA of the CDR3 is TGTGCCAGCAGTTCTCCCCCCACCGGGGAGCTGTTTTTT. It codes for CASSSPPTGELFF.